Below, 6 T cell receptor beta chains from the same sample are listed, as sequenced in a study of vaccination and CD4 T cells after COVID-19. No antigens are known for them. Sequenced with the Oncomine TCR Beta short-read assay was DNA taken from cultured CD4+ T cells. TCRdb re-called the PCR reads with MiXCR, one entry per CDR3 protein. The sample includes about 8,000 distinct CDR3 sequences, over 45% of them seen just once. This sample's treatment: approximately 10-day PBMC culture with coronavirus spike peptide pools or control peptides (ViraFEST assay). The sequencing input was CD4+ T cells from blood, cultured in vitro. These receptors originate from a human donor who had recovered from COVID-19.

V gene TRBV12-3 or TRBV12-4 combines with J gene TRBJ1-4; TRBD1 might be the D (5 bases). V lost 6 bases to trimming and J lost 7 bases, with 15 bases between them. The CDR3 totals 14 residues. CDR3 region: CASRIEGPGEKLFF. The CDR3 coding sequence is TGTGCCAGCAGGATTGAGGGGCCGGGTGAAAAACTGTTTTTT.

This clonotype turned up a few times. J is TRBJ1-4 and V is TRBV7-2, with D possibly being TRBD1 (5 bases). Germline CDR1 SGHTA, CDR2 FQGNSA. The CDR3 is made up of 16 amino acids. V was cut by 5 bases and J by 1 base, with 14 bases left in between. This CDR3 reads CASSDRWRVTNEKLFF. The DNA of the CDR3 is TGTGCCAGCAGCGACAGATGGCGCGTAACTAATGAAAAACTGTTTTTT.

V and J are TRBV7-2 and TRBJ1-2, with a possible D match to TRBD1 (6 bases). Trimming left V 2 bases short and J 4 bases short, with 8 bases between. The CDR3 totals 13 residues. Germline V gene sequence: CDR1 SGHTA, CDR2 FQGNSA. Here the CDR3 reads CASSLLQGYGYTF. The CDR3 DNA follows: TGTGCCAGCAGCTTATTACAGGGCTATGGCTACACCTTC.

The chain joins TRBV7-2 to TRBJ2-1, with unresolved D. CDR1 and CDR2 from the germline V gene are SGHTA and FQGNSA. Trimming removed 5 bases from V and 6 bases from J, with 14 bases in between. The CDR3 contains 14 residues. Here the CDR3 reads CASSRRAVSNEQFF. In nucleotides, the CDR3 is TGTGCCAGCAGCCGCCGGGCGGTAAGCAATGAGCAGTTCTTC.

This clonotype was picked up one time. J is TRBJ1-1 and V is TRBV6-1; weak D call: TRBD1 (6 bases). V gave up 7 bases and J gave up 4 bases, with 16 bases separating them. Germline-derived CDR1 and CDR2 are MNHNS and SASEGT. This CDR3 is 14 amino acids long. The CDR3 loop is CASTQGGGVTEAFF. The CDR3 region has the DNA TGTGCCAGCACCCAAGGGGGTGGGGTCACTGAAGCTTTCTTT.

V is TRBV29-1 and J is TRBJ2-3, with D perhaps matching TRBD2 (6 bases). Germline assignment: CDR1 SQVTM and CDR2 ANQGSEA. CDR3 length: 14 residues. Trimming shortened V by 5 bases and J by 0 bases, and 12 bases separated the two germline ends. In nucleotides, the CDR3 is TGCAGCGTTTGGCGGGGAACTAGCACAGATACGCAGTATTTT. Its protein product is CSVWRGTSTDTQYF.